The 18 T cell receptor beta chains presented below share a single source sample, sequenced in a study of control samples from healthy donors and cancer patients (dated by TCRdb to 2019 to 2021). Libraries were made using the immunoSEQ multiplex PCR assay. TCRdb mirrors the immuneACCESS table, restricted to in-frame sequences. Some clones are absent from its copies; in checked studies, under half trace to an unresolved V gene, and the reason for the others is unknown. A total of some 100,000 clones appear in this sample, approximately 90% of them only once. The ten largest clones capture 7.8% of the sample. Sequenced: blood. The receptors originated from a man aged 30-40 years in good health.

This chain uses TRBV6-5 with TRBJ2-2, with 8 bases lining up with TRBD1. Germline V gene sequence: CDR1 MNHEY, CDR2 SVGAGI. This CDR3 has 14 amino acids. J lost 7 bases, V lost 5 bases, and 6 bases had no gene match. The CDR3 loop reads CASSTDRGDGELFF. CDR3 DNA: TGTGCCAGCAGTACTGACAGGGGAGACGGGGAGCTGTTTTTT.

This clone has just one count. J is TRBJ2-1 and V is TRBV6-4; 7 nucleotides line up with TRBD2. With V trimmed by 0 bases and J by 0 bases, 5 bases remained unmatched. This CDR3 is 17 amino acids long. The germline V gene has CDR1 MRHNA and CDR2 SNTAGT. This CDR3 is CASSDSAAGSSYNEQFF. The CDR3, as DNA: TGTGCCAGCAGTGACTCAGCAGCGGGATCCTCCTACAATGAGCAGTTCTTC.

The CDR3 bases are TGTGCCAGCAGGCCGAGTGAGCAGTTCTTC. This sequence encodes CASRPSEQFF. This chain connects TRBV6-6 to TRBJ2-1; D gene unclear. Germline CDR1 and CDR2: MNHNY and SVGAGI (reference sequence). V was trimmed by 6 bases and J by 9 bases, leaving 6 bases between them. The CDR3 length is 10 residues.

The V and J genes are TRBV6-5 and TRBJ1-1; no clear D gene. Trimming stripped 6 bases from V and 3 bases from J, with 17 bases between. Germline V gene sequence: CDR1 MNHEY, CDR2 SVGAGI. The CDR3 length is 15 residues. DNA for the CDR3: TGTGCCAGCAGACTTGCCTGGGCAACGGACACTGAAGCTTTCTTT. Translation: CASRLAWATDTEAFF.

The chain employs TRBV7-9 and TRBJ2-5, with a tentative D call TRBD2 (5 bases). Germline V gene data show CDR1 as SEHNR and CDR2 as FQNEAQ (reference sequence). Between the trimmed V and J ends, which lost 5 bases and 4 bases, there was a span of 17 bases. This CDR3 contains 15 residues. The CDR3 DNA follows: TGTGCCAGCAGCCGTAGCTACGCGGGTGGAGAGACCCAGTACTTC. Translated, it gives CASSRSYAGGETQYF.

The chain couples TRBV19 to TRBJ1-2; D remains ambiguous. CDR3 length: 15 residues. Trimming cost V 1 base and J 0 bases, with 9 bases left between them. The germline gives CDR1 LNHDA, CDR2 SQIVND (reference sequence). The CDR3 spells CASSIAPPSNYGYTF. Here the CDR3 DNA reads TGTGCCAGTAGTATAGCCCCCCCGTCTAACTATGGCTACACCTTC.

This chain links TRBV7-9 with TRBJ1-4; 7 positions match TRBD1. V dropped 8 bases and J dropped 6; count of bases not matched to a gene: 9. Germline V lookup: CDR1 SEHNR, CDR2 FQNEAQ (reference sequence). This CDR3 is built from 14 residues. The CDR3 DNA reads as TGTGCCAGCGCTACCGGACAGGTCCATGAAAAACTGTTTTTT. This sequence encodes CASATGQVHEKLFF.

The chain has TRBV11-3 and TRBJ2-7, with D perhaps TRBD2 (6 bases). This CDR3 is 13 amino acids long. The germline V and J ends were trimmed by 6 bases and 6 bases, with 15 bases remaining between them. Germline-derived CDR1 and CDR2 are SGHNT and YENEEA. CDR3 DNA: TGTGCCAGCAGTCCCGGGAGACCCGCCGAGCAGTACTTC. Amino acid sequence: CASSPGRPAEQYF.

This clone occurred once. The rearrangement uses TRBV15 and TRBJ2-3, with TRBD1 as a possible D gene (6 bases). Germline V gene data show CDR1 as LNHNV and CDR2 as YYDKDF (reference sequence). Between the trimmed V and J ends, which lost 0 bases and 2 bases, there was a span of 12 bases. This CDR3 has 16 amino acids. As DNA, the CDR3 is TGTGCCACCAGCAGAGAACCAGGGGATTTCACAGATACGCAGTATTTT. It translates to CATSREPGDFTDTQYF.

V gene TRBV6-2 or TRBV6-3 combines with J gene TRBJ2-7; the match to TRBD1 covers 10 bases. The germline V gene encodes CDR1 MNHEY and CDR2 SVGEGT. The CDR3 is made up of 15 amino acids. The V and J ends lost 5 bases and 2 bases, in that order; junction bases with no gene match: 6. The CDR3 DNA sequence: TGTGCCAGCAGTACGACCGGGACAGGGGCCTACGAGCAGTACTTC. It codes for CASSTTGTGAYEQYF.

The chain combines TRBV2 with TRBJ2-5; D uncertain. Germline V gene data show CDR1 as SNHLY and CDR2 as FYNNEI. V shed 3 bases and J shed 1 base, with 6 bases lying between them. This CDR3 has 13 residues. CDR3 DNA sequence: TGTGCCAGCAGTGATCCCAGCCAAGAGACCCAGTACTTC. As protein: CASSDPSQETQYF. The full variable domain, in which reference TRBV2 and TRBJ2-5 provide the parts outside the CDR3, is EPEVTQTPSHQVTQMGQEVILRCVPISNHLYFYWYRQILGQKVEFLVSFYNNEISEKSEIFDDQFSVERPDGSNFTLKIRSTKLEDSAMYFCASSDPSQETQYFGPGTRLLVL.

The CDR3 DNA follows: TGTGCCACCAGTGATTCGGGACGCTCAAATTCACCCCTCCACTTT. The encoded protein is CATSDSGRSNSPLHF. The V gene is TRBV24-1, the J gene TRBJ1-6, with D maybe TRBD1 (5 bases). This CDR3 is built from 15 residues. Germline V gives CDR1 KGHDR, CDR2 SFDVKD. V was clipped by 2 bases and J by 7 bases, with 11 bases between them.

This clone was recorded a few times. This sequence joins TRBV4-1 and TRBJ2-7; D not resolved. The CDR3 sequence is 13 residues long. V lost 4 bases and J 6 bases, leaving 13 bases between the germline ends. Germline V gene data show CDR1 as MGHRA and CDR2 as YSYEKL. The CDR3 here is CASSLHGRTEQYF. The CDR3 DNA sequence: TGCGCCAGCAGCCTTCACGGACGGACCGAGCAGTACTTC.

In the case of this clone: A junction end diverges from the germline sequence, so it may reflect a read error. This chain joins TRBV15 and TRBJ2-2; D may be TRBD2 (5 bases). CDR1 is LNHNV, CDR2 YYDKDF, per germline (reference sequence). The CDR3 runs 15 residues. This CDR3 reads CTTSRDISDGGELFF. The CDR3 DNA follows: TGTACCACCAGCAGAGACATTAGCGATGGCGGGGAGCTGTTTTTT.

The chain uses TRBV20-1 and TRBJ1-2; TRBD1 might be the D (6 bases). Germline-derived CDR1 and CDR2 are DFQATT and SNEGSKA (reference sequence). This CDR3 comprises 15 residues. V lost 6 bases and J 4 bases, leaving 21 bases between the germline ends. This CDR3 reads CSASYQGHMGYGYTF. Written as DNA, the CDR3 is TGCAGTGCAAGTTATCAGGGGCACATGGGCTATGGCTACACCTTC.

The genes are TRBV7-8 and TRBJ1-3; D is unresolved. The V gene's germline CDR1 is SGHVS and CDR2 FQNEAQ. The length of the CDR3 is 14 residues. The ends were cut back, 5 bases at V and 0 bases at J, with 8 bases in the middle. This CDR3 is CASSLPSSGNTIYF. DNA for the CDR3: TGTGCCAGCAGCCTCCCGAGCTCTGGAAACACCATATATTTT. Together with reference TRBV7-8 and TRBJ1-3, the CDR3 gives the full variable domain: GAGVSQSPRYKVAKRGQDVALRCDPISGHVSLFWYQQALGQGPEFLTYFQNEAQLDKSGLPSDRFFAERPEGSVSTLKIQRTQQEDSAVYLCASSLPSSGNTIYFGEGSWLTVV.

The CDR3 DNA follows: TGTGCCAGCAGCCTTAGCGGGAGCGACACCGGGGAGCTGTTTTTT. Translating gives CASSLSGSDTGELFF. The chain recombines TRBV11-2 with TRBJ2-2, with 9 bases identical to TRBD2. With 5 bases clipped from V and 3 bases from J, the junction kept 4 bases outside the gene matches. The CDR3 is made up of 15 amino acids. Germline V gene data show CDR1 as SGHAT and CDR2 as FQNNGV.

J is TRBJ2-5 and V is TRBV7-8; 11 nucleotides match TRBD2. This CDR3 is built from 18 residues. Trimming at V came to 0 bases and at J to 0 bases, leaving 6 bases not matched to a gene. The V gene's germline CDR1 is SGHVS and CDR2 FQNEAQ. CDR3 sequence (DNA): TGTGCCAGCAGCTTAGCGCCCTCTAGCGGGGGGTACCAAGAGACCCAGTACTTC. This sequence encodes CASSLAPSSGGYQETQYF.